This is a list of T cell receptor beta chains from one sample in a study of identical twins. TCRdb re-called the 5' RACE reads with MiXCR, one entry per CDR3 protein. The sample consists of under 300,000 distinct CDR3 sequences, roughly 13% of them appearing once. The data also belong to a second study, concerning yellow fever vaccine responses in identical twins.

The sequenced sample was memory (CD45RO+) T cells sorted from blood. Receptors originate from a woman younger than 30 in good health. Each CDR3 is given with its conserved first and last residue. D genes are given only for firm matches. Clone size, where shown, is once, few, many, or a class for clones that have expanded.

TGTGCCAGTAGTGCCACCGGGGACACCGGGGAGCTGTTTTTT | CASSATGDTGELFF | TRBV19 | NA | TRBJ2-2 | NA
TGTGCCAGCAGTTTTGTGGTCGGGTACGAGCAGTACTTC | CASSFVVGYEQYF | TRBV27 | NA | TRBJ2-7 | few
TGTGCCAGCAGTGCGGGCAGGGGACAAGAGACCCAGTACTTC | CASSAGRGQETQYF | TRBV2 | NA | TRBJ2-5 | NA
TGCAGCGTTGAGAGGCAGGACTCCTACAATGAGCAGTTCTTC | CSVERQDSYNEQFF | TRBV29-1 | NA | TRBJ2-1 | few
TGTGCCAGCAGTGGTTCGACGGATTACGAGCAGTACTTC | CASSGSTDYEQYF | TRBV2 | NA | TRBJ2-7 | few
TGTGCCAGCAGCCAAGAGGGAGAGACCCAGTACTTC | CASSQEGETQYF | TRBV3-1 | NA | TRBJ2-5 | many
TGCGCCAGCAGCCTTGACAGCCGGGATGGCACTGAAGCTTTCTTT | CASSLDSRDGTEAFF | TRBV5-1 | NA | TRBJ1-1 | many
TGTGCCAGCAGTTACCGACAGGGAATACTCTCCTACGAGCAGTACTTC | CASSYRQGILSYEQYF | TRBV6-2/TRBV6-3 | TRBD1 | TRBJ2-7 | NA
TGTGCCAGCAGTTACTCGCGCGAGTCTGAGCAGTTCTTC | CASSYSRESEQFF | TRBV6-5 | NA | TRBJ2-1 | many
TGCAGCGTTGAACTCCTACAGGGATACGAGCAGTACTTC | CSVELLQGYEQYF | TRBV29-1 | NA | TRBJ2-7 | few
TGCAGCGTTGGAGAGACGACTAGCGGGAGAGGGTTCTACGAGCAGTACTTC | CSVGETTSGRGFYEQYF | TRBV29-1 | TRBD2 | TRBJ2-7 | many
TGTGCCAGCAGCTTTGGCAGCTCCGGGGTGTACAATGAGCAGTTCTTC | CASSFGSSGVYNEQFF | TRBV5-6 | NA | TRBJ2-1 | few
TGTGCCAGCAGTTTAGCCGGACAGGGCCACGAGACCCAGTACTTC | CASSLAGQGHETQYF | TRBV12-3/TRBV12-4 | TRBD1 | TRBJ2-5 | NA
TGCGCCAGCAGCCAAGATAAGGGGTACGAGCAGTACTTC | CASSQDKGYEQYF | TRBV4-3 | NA | TRBJ2-7 | NA
TGCGCCAGCAGCGGTTTTGCGGGAGGGAATGAGCAGTTCTTC | CASSGFAGGNEQFF | TRBV10-2 | TRBD2 | TRBJ2-1 | few
TGTGCCAGCAGCTTGCGGGACGCCCTCAATGAGCAGTTCTTC | CASSLRDALNEQFF | TRBV5-6 | NA | TRBJ2-1 | NA
TGTGCCAGCAGCTTCTGGACTAATTCACCCCTCCACTTT | CASSFWTNSPLHF | TRBV5-5 | NA | TRBJ1-6 | few
TGTGCCAGCCACCGGGGAGAGACCCAGTACTTC | CASHRGETQYF | TRBV2 | NA | TRBJ2-5 | NA
TGTGCCAGCAGCCAAGAGGGGAGCGGGACCTCCTCCTACAATGAGCAGTTCTTC | CASSQEGSGTSSYNEQFF | TRBV3-1 | TRBD2 | TRBJ2-1 | few
TGTGCCAGCAGTGTGGCGGGAATGAACACTGAAGCTTTCTTT | CASSVAGMNTEAFF | TRBV25-1 | NA | TRBJ1-1 | few
TGCAGTGCTAGAGATCCCGGCAGGGTACAAGAGACCCAGTACTTC | CSARDPGRVQETQYF | TRBV20-1 | NA | TRBJ2-5 | few
TGCAGCGTTTCCCGGACAGCTGGAAACACCATATATTTT | CSVSRTAGNTIYF | TRBV29-1 | NA | TRBJ1-3 | many
TGCGCCAGCAGCTTGGAGACTAGCGGGAGATCGAACACCGGGGAGCTGTTTTTT | CASSLETSGRSNTGELFF | TRBV5-1 | TRBD2 | TRBJ2-2 | many
TGTGCCAGCAGCCATAGTGGGGGCTGCAATCAGCCCCAGCATTTT | CASSHSGGCNQPQHF | TRBV5-7 | NA | TRBJ1-5 | NA
TGTGCCAGCAGCTTGATCGTGAGCACAGATACGCAGTATTTT | CASSLIVSTDTQYF | TRBV5-5 | NA | TRBJ2-3 | NA
TGTGCCAGCAGCTTAGGTGGACAGGGGGAGACCCAGTACTTC | CASSLGGQGETQYF | TRBV7-9 | TRBD1 | TRBJ2-5 | NA
TGTGCCAGCAGCTTGCTTCCGGAGACCCAGTACTTC | CASSLLPETQYF | TRBV5-5 | NA | TRBJ2-5 | many
TGCGCCAGCAGCTTGGGATATGGGGGCACTGAAGCTTTCTTT | CASSLGYGGTEAFF | TRBV5-1 | NA | TRBJ1-1 | many